This T cell receptor beta chain is drawn from a study of blood T cell repertoires in COVID-19. Across the whole study: COVID-19 samples from acute and convalescent phases originated in the United States, Italy and Spain.

V was cut by 5 bases and J by 4 bases, with 10 bases left in between. This CDR3 contains 13 residues. Germline V gene sequence: CDR1 SEHNR, CDR2 FQNEAQ (reference sequence). Sequencing used immunoSEQ multiplex PCR; TCRdb keeps in-frame clones, though not all of them. Among hundreds of thousands of clones listed, around 89% were seen once. The sequence was collected from a woman in her fifties or sixties with COVID-19, enrolled during active disease. Sequenced: peripheral blood. The chain combines TRBV7-9 with TRBJ2-3; weak D call: TRBD2 (5 bases). CDR3: CASSPDSPDTQYF. For the CDR3, the DNA is TGTGCCAGCAGCCCGGACTCGCCAGATACGCAGTATTTT.